The next 20 T cell receptor beta chains were all read from a single sample in a study of monozygotic twins with inflammatory bowel disease. TCRdb reanalyzed the 5' RACE reads, giving one entry per CDR3 protein sequence and no DNA. The table lists approximately 400,000 distinct CDR3 sequences. The source material was blood. The receptors were gathered from a human donor with ulcerative colitis or Crohn's disease, or a healthy co-twin of an affected twin (not recorded which).

The chain recombines TRBV12-3 or TRBV12-4 with TRBJ1-2. The CDR3 loop spans 15 amino acids. Here the CDR3 reads CASNGRRNGDYGYTF.

The chain carries TRBV12-3 or TRBV12-4 and TRBJ1-2; TCRdb's D call of TRBD1 is untestable without DNA. The CDR3 totals 13 residues. Here the CDR3 reads CASSETGVYGYTF.

The genes are TRBV20-1 and TRBJ2-7; TCRdb proposes TRBD1, but this gene call is untestable without DNA. The CDR3 is 13 residues long. The germline V gene encodes CDR1 DFQATT and CDR2 SNEGSKA (reference sequence). CDR3 residues: CSARDEGNYEQYF.

The rearrangement links TRBV28 to TRBJ2-3; without DNA, the TCRdb call of TRBD2 cannot be checked. This CDR3 is built from 17 residues. Looked up from germline, CDR1 is MDHEN and CDR2 is SYDVKM. The CDR3 loop is CASSPGASGRRTDTQYF.

This sequence joins TRBV4-1 and TRBJ2-5; no DNA is available, so the TRBD1 call from TCRdb remains unchecked. The CDR3 spans 17 residues. Germline CDR1 is MGHRA and CDR2 is YSYEKL. Here the CDR3 reads CASSQGETVGAQGTQYF.

The chain is built from TRBV28 and TRBJ2-7. CDR3 length: 16 residues. CDR1 and CDR2 from the germline V gene are MDHEN and SYDVKM. CDR3 amino acids: CASSLAFKTVAYEQYF.

This sequence joins TRBV20-1 and TRBJ2-3; TCRdb gives TRBD1 as the D gene, but with no DNA this cannot be confirmed. Germline V gives CDR1 DFQATT, CDR2 SNEGSKA (reference sequence). The CDR3 extends over 15 amino acids. This chain's CDR3 is CSAPVPGQGGDTQYF.

V is TRBV27 and J is TRBJ1-6. The germline V gene encodes CDR1 MNHEY and CDR2 SMNVEV (reference sequence). CDR3 size: 13 residues. The CDR3 loop reads CASSLDAYSPLHF.

This clonotype is called medium-sized based on its frequency. The genes are TRBV5-1 and TRBJ1-1; TCRdb reports TRBD1, a call that lacks DNA to check it against. Germline V gene lookup returns CDR1 SGHRS and CDR2 YFSETQ. This CDR3 has 12 amino acids. CDR3 sequence: CASSLEGRGRDF.

J is TRBJ2-2 and V is TRBV5-1; the TCRdb call, TRBD1, lacks DNA for checking. Looked up from germline, CDR1 is SGHRS and CDR2 is YFSETQ. The CDR3 extends over 16 amino acids. CDR3 residues: CASSLVGQGTTGELFF.

This chain connects TRBV7-7 to TRBJ2-2; TCRdb designates TRBD1, a call that cannot be tested without DNA. CDR3 size: 14 residues. From germline, CDR1 is SSHAT and CDR2 FNYEAQ (reference sequence). CDR3 sequence reads: CASSLDRAPWELFF.

This chain links TRBV4-1 with TRBJ2-7; TCRdb's D gene call, TRBD2, goes unchecked for lack of DNA. The CDR3 spans 18 residues. Germline V gene data show CDR1 as MGHRA and CDR2 as YSYEKL. CDR3 region: CASSLSGTSGGRSSEQYF.

This chain links TRBV6-5 with TRBJ2-7; TCRdb gives TRBD2 as the D gene, but with no DNA this cannot be confirmed. The CDR3 loop spans 15 amino acids. Germline V gives CDR1 MNHEY, CDR2 SVGAGI. The CDR3 sequence: CASSYSGALTYEQYF.

The chain recombines TRBV7-2 with TRBJ2-5; TCRdb proposes TRBD1, but this gene call is untestable without DNA. The CDR3 consists of 17 residues. Per germline, CDR1 SGHTA and CDR2 FQGNSA. The CDR3: CASSLVPGQGVGETQYF. Based on the CDR3 plus reference TRBV7-2 and TRBJ2-5, the full variable domain is GAGVSQSPSNKVTEKGKDVELRCDPISGHTALYWYRQSLGQGLEFLIYFQGNSAPDKSGLPSDRFSAERTGGSVSTLTIQRTQQEDSAVYLCASSLVPGQGVGETQYFGPGTRLLVL.

The V call is TRBV4-3, the J call TRBJ2-1; TCRdb selects TRBD2, and the lack of DNA leaves this call unchecked. Per germline, CDR1 LGHNA and CDR2 YSLEER. The CDR3 length is 17 residues. CDR3 amino acids: CASSQELLAGDYNEQFF.

The chain combines TRBV2 with TRBJ2-1; the TCRdb call, TRBD1, lacks DNA for checking. From germline, CDR1 is SNHLY and CDR2 FYNNEI. There are 14 residues in the CDR3. The CDR3 sequence is CASRRGQANNEQFF.

The rearrangement uses TRBV20-1 and TRBJ1-2. The CDR3 contains 17 residues. Germline CDR1 is DFQATT and CDR2 is SNEGSKA (reference sequence). This CDR3 is CSARVGTSHRNNYGYTF.

The chain has TRBV29-1 and TRBJ1-5; checking the TCRdb D call of TRBD1 is not possible without DNA. The CDR3 length is 13 residues. Germline V gives CDR1 SQVTM, CDR2 ANQGSEA. CDR3 amino acids: CSVGRAAGQPQHF.

The rearrangement links TRBV5-1 to TRBJ2-2; without DNA, the TCRdb call of TRBD2 cannot be checked. The CDR3 runs to 16 residues. Germline V CDR1 and CDR2: SGHRS, YFSETQ. The CDR3 sequence: CASHGTSGSDTGELFF. Full variable domain (remainder filled in from reference TRBV5-1 and TRBJ2-2): KAGVTQTPRYLIKTRGQQVTLSCSPISGHRSVSWYQQTPGQGLQFLFEYFSETQRNKGNFPGRFSGRQFSNSRSEMNVSTLELGDSALYLCASHGTSGSDTGELFFGEGSRLTVL.

The chain recombines TRBV20-1 with TRBJ1-2; TCRdb outputs TRBD1, but without DNA this stays unchecked. There are 17 residues in the CDR3. From germline, CDR1 is DFQATT and CDR2 SNEGSKA (reference sequence). CDR3 sequence reads: CSAPRGQWGKANYGYTF.